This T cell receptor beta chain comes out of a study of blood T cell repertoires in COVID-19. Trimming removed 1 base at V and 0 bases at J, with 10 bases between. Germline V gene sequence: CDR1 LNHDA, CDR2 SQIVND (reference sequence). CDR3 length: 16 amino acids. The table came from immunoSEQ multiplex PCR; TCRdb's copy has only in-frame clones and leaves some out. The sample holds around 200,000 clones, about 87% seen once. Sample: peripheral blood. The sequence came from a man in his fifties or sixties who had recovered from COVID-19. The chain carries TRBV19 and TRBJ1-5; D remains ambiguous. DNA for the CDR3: TGTGCCAGTAGTATAGTTCACGACTATAGCAATCAGCCCCAGCATTTT. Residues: CASSIVHDYSNQPQHF.